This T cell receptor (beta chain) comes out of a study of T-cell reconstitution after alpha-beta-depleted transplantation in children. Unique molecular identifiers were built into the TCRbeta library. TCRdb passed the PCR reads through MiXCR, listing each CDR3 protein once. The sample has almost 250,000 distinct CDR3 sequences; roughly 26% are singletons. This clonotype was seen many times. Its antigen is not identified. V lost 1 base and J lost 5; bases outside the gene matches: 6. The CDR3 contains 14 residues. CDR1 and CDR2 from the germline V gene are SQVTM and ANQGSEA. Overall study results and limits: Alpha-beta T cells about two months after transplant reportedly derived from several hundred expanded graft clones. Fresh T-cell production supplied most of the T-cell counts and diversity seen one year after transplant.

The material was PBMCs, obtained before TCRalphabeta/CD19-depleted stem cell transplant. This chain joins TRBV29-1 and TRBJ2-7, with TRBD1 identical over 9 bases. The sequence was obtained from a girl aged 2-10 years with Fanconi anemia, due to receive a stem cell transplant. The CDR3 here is CSVEGQDRGDEQYF. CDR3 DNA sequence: TGCAGCGTTGAAGGGCAGGACAGGGGAGACGAGCAGTACTTC.